The entry below describes one TCR beta chain. The antigen is not known. Assay: immunoSEQ multiplex PCR; the TCRdb copy retains only in-frame clones and omits some. Of over 75,000 clones in the sample, 68% were seen once. The CDR3 runs to 16 residues. Germline V CDR1 and CDR2: MNHNS, SASEGT. Trimming removed 2 bases from V and 6 bases from J, with 20 bases in between. The data were obtained in a study of shared clonotypes between healthy human individuals. Overall study context: Researchers assigned three CD4 naive, three CD4 memory, two CD8 naive and one CD8 memory plate to each donor.

Points from the study as a whole: In a handful of donors, around 4.5% of naive CD4 clonotypes appeared in common.

Pooled CD45RO+ cells and CCR7-negative CD45RA+ TemRA cells made up CD8 memory. This chain links TRBV6-1 with TRBJ2-7, with D perhaps matching TRBD2 (5 bases). The TCR sequence derives from a young man in good health. The source material was memory CD8+ T cells sorted from blood. Subset denoted: CD45RO+ cells pooled with CCR7-negative TemRA cells. This CDR3 reads CASSEKRGGFPPEQYF. The CDR3, as DNA: TGTGCCAGCAGTGAAAAGAGAGGCGGGTTTCCTCCCGAGCAGTACTTC.